The source of this T cell receptor beta chain is a study of CD8 T cells in ankylosing spondylitis. The germline gives CDR1 SGHVS, CDR2 FQNEAQ. The CDR3 extends over 16 amino acids. TCRdb processed the 5' RACE reads anew with MiXCR; each CDR3 protein has one entry. Of approximately 140,000 distinct CDR3 sequences in the sample, 40% to 50% were seen once. This clonotype was detected a few times. One end of the junction varies from germline; a read error may be responsible. This sequence originates from a male donor with ankylosing spondylitis. The sample taken for sequencing was synovial fluid, either unsorted or a sorted T cell fraction (not recorded which). The rearrangement uses TRBV7-8 and TRBJ2-1; TRBD1 or TRBD2 may be the D gene (5 bases each). The CDR3 coding sequence is TGTGCCAGCAGCCTAGCCGCCAGGGCATCCTACAATGAGCAGTTCTTC. Its protein is CASSLAARASYNEQFF.